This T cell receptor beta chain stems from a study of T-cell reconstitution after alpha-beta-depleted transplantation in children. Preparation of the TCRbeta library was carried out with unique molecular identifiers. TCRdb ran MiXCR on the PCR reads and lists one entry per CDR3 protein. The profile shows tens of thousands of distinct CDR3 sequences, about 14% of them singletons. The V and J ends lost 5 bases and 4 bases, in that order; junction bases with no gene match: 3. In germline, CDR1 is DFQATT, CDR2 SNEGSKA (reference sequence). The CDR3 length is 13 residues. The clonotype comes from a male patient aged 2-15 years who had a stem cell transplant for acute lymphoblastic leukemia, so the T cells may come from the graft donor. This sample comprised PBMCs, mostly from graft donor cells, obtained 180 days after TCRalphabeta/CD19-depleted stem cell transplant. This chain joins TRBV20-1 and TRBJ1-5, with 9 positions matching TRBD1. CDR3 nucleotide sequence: TGCAGTGCTGGGGGACAGGGAAATCAGCCCCAGCATTTT. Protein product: CSAGGQGNQPQHF.